This T cell receptor (beta chain) was sequenced during a study of blood T cell repertoires in COVID-19. Overall study: Samples of COVID-19 (acute and convalescent) were obtained from the United States, Italy and Spain. From T cells, B-cell-depleted T cells, or PBMCs came the material, which was cDNA or gDNA.

This clone has only one observation. J lost 6 bases, V lost 4 bases, and 10 bases had no gene match. The CDR3 runs 15 residues. Germline-derived CDR1 and CDR2 are SGHNT and YYREEE (reference sequence). Original processing notes: The authors estimated nucleated cell counts from reference gene primer amplification. Generated by immunoSEQ multiplex PCR, the TCRdb table keeps only in-frame clones and is missing some. D and trimming come from the DNA, and the V and J calls and clone size come from that table. Of around 290,000 clones in the sample, 80% to 90% were seen once. The material sequenced was peripheral blood. The TCR was taken from a man in his forties with acute or convalescent COVID-19. The rearrangement joins TRBV5-4 to TRBJ2-7; TRBD1 matches 10 bases. DNA of the CDR3: TGTGCCAGCAGCCTTTGGACAGGGGGAGGTCGCGAGCAGTACTTC. This gives the protein CASSLWTGGGREQYF.